Listed below are T cell receptor beta chains from one sample, sequenced in a study of blood T cell repertoires in COVID-19. Data came from immunoSEQ multiplex PCR; TCRdb stores just in-frame clones and leaves some out. The sample lists 200,000 to 250,000 clones, around 80% occurring once. Specimen: peripheral blood. The receptors were sampled from a woman under 30 with acute or convalescent COVID-19. The CDR3 runs from the conserved cysteine through the conserved F or W. A D gene is named only where the DNA matches it firmly. Some rows have no size entry. The others give once, few or many, or a class for an expanded clone.

D gene: -
V gene: TRBV20-1
J gene: TRBJ2-5
clone size: -
CDR3 protein: CSALGETQYF
CDR3 DNA: TGCAGTGCTCTAGGAGAGACCCAGTACTTC

D gene: TRBD1
V gene: TRBV28
J gene: TRBJ1-2
clone size: -
CDR3 protein: CASSRQGGGYTF
CDR3 DNA: TGTGCCAGCAGCCGACAGGGTGGTGGCTACACCTTC

D gene: -
V gene: TRBV29-1
J gene: TRBJ2-1
clone size: once
CDR3 protein: CSADSYNEQFF
CDR3 DNA: TGCAGCGCTGACAGTTACAATGAGCAGTTCTTC

D gene: -
V gene: TRBV6-5
J gene: TRBJ1-5
clone size: -
CDR3 protein: CASSPVSGWSQHF
CDR3 DNA: TGTGCCAGCAGCCCGGTATCAGGGTGGTCCCAGCATTTT

D gene: -
V gene: TRBV7-9
J gene: TRBJ2-3
clone size: few
CDR3 protein: CASSRTGLSTDTQYF
CDR3 DNA: TGTGCCAGCAGCCGGACCGGACTCTCCACAGATACGCAGTATTTT

D gene: TRBD1
V gene: TRBV28
J gene: TRBJ1-1
clone size: -
CDR3 protein: CASSQDRGEDQAFF
CDR3 DNA: TGTGCCAGCAGCCAGGACAGGGGCGAGGACCAAGCTTTCTTT

D gene: -
V gene: TRBV18
J gene: TRBJ2-5
clone size: once
CDR3 protein: CASSPRGGLSGQETQYF
CDR3 DNA: TGTGCCAGCTCACCACGGGGCGGGCTTAGCGGCCAAGAGACCCAGTACTTC

D gene: -
V gene: TRBV29-1
J gene: TRBJ2-1
clone size: few
CDR3 protein: CSGLIEEIHNEQFF
CDR3 DNA: TGCAGCGGGTTAATAGAGGAGATCCACAATGAGCAGTTCTTC

D gene: -
V gene: TRBV29-1
J gene: TRBJ2-5
clone size: -
CDR3 protein: CSVRIQETQYF
CDR3 DNA: TGCAGCGTGAGAATCCAAGAGACCCAGTACTTC

D gene: -
V gene: TRBV6-6
J gene: TRBJ2-3
clone size: -
CDR3 protein: CASSYQGPFTDTQYF
CDR3 DNA: TGTGCCAGCAGTTACCAGGGCCCTTTCACAGATACGCAGTATTTT

D gene: -
V gene: TRBV28
J gene: TRBJ2-5
clone size: -
CDR3 protein: CASTLGEFRGETQYF
CDR3 DNA: TGTGCCAGCACCCTTGGGGAGTTTCGGGGTGAGACCCAGTACTTC

D gene: -
V gene: TRBV3-1/TRBV3-2
J gene: TRBJ2-5
clone size: -
CDR3 protein: CASSQDYSQGETQYF
CDR3 DNA: TGTGCCAGCAGCCAAGATTATAGTCAGGGAGAGACCCAGTACTTC

D gene: -
V gene: TRBV6-2/TRBV6-3
J gene: TRBJ2-1
clone size: -
CDR3 protein: CASSQALNNEQFF
CDR3 DNA: TGTGCCAGCAGCCAAGCCCTAAACAATGAGCAGTTCTTC

D gene: TRBD1
V gene: TRBV7-2
J gene: TRBJ1-6
clone size: -
CDR3 protein: CASSSQTGGNSPLHF
CDR3 DNA: TGTGCCAGCAGCTCGCAGACAGGGGGCAATTCACCCCTCCACTTT

D gene: TRBD2
V gene: TRBV5-6
J gene: TRBJ2-3
clone size: few
CDR3 protein: CASSLTSGSFPTTDTQYF
CDR3 DNA: TGTGCCAGCAGCTTGACTAGCGGGAGCTTTCCCACCACAGATACGCAGTATTTT

D gene: -
V gene: TRBV29-1
J gene: TRBJ1-2
clone size: -
CDR3 protein: CSVGSGNARGYTF
CDR3 DNA: TGCAGCGTTGGATCAGGGAACGCTAGGGGCTACACCTTC

D gene: TRBD1
V gene: TRBV7-2
J gene: TRBJ1-5
clone size: -
CDR3 protein: CASSSGQDIGQPQHF
CDR3 DNA: TGTGCCAGCAGCTCCGGACAGGACATCGGTCAGCCCCAGCATTTT

D gene: TRBD2
V gene: TRBV5-1
J gene: TRBJ2-7
clone size: -
CDR3 protein: CASRAREAYEQYF
CDR3 DNA: TGCGCCAGCAGAGCCCGGGAGGCCTACGAGCAGTACTTC

D gene: -
V gene: TRBV7-8
J gene: TRBJ1-3
clone size: few
CDR3 protein: CASSLARTAYSGNTIYF
CDR3 DNA: TGTGCCAGCAGCTTAGCCCGGACAGCCTACTCTGGAAACACCATATATTTT

D gene: -
V gene: TRBV2
J gene: TRBJ1-5
clone size: -
CDR3 protein: CASSDDSLTNQPQHF
CDR3 DNA: TGTGCCAGCAGTGATGACAGCTTAACCAATCAGCCCCAGCATTTT

D gene: -
V gene: TRBV27
J gene: TRBJ2-2
clone size: -
CDR3 protein: CASSFTPHARELFF
CDR3 DNA: TGTGCCAGCAGTTTTACCCCACACGCCAGGGAGCTGTTTTTT

D gene: -
V gene: TRBV18
J gene: TRBJ2-1
clone size: -
CDR3 protein: CASSPLPSRSYNEQFF
CDR3 DNA: TGTGCCAGCTCACCACTCCCTAGCCGCTCCTACAATGAGCAGTTCTTC

D gene: TRBD2
V gene: TRBV29-1
J gene: TRBJ2-1
clone size: -
CDR3 protein: CSVGASGTIAAANEQFF
CDR3 DNA: TGCAGCGTTGGCGCTAGCGGGACTATCGCGGCGGCCAATGAGCAGTTCTTC

D gene: TRBD2
V gene: TRBV28
J gene: TRBJ2-7
clone size: -
CDR3 protein: CASSSPGSSGTSYEQYF
CDR3 DNA: TGTGCCAGCAGTTCCCCGGGGTCTAGCGGGACCTCCTACGAGCAGTACTTC

D gene: TRBD2
V gene: TRBV20-1
J gene: TRBJ2-1
clone size: -
CDR3 protein: CSASLGLASNEQFF
CDR3 DNA: TGCAGTGCTAGTTTGGGACTAGCTAGCAATGAGCAGTTCTTC